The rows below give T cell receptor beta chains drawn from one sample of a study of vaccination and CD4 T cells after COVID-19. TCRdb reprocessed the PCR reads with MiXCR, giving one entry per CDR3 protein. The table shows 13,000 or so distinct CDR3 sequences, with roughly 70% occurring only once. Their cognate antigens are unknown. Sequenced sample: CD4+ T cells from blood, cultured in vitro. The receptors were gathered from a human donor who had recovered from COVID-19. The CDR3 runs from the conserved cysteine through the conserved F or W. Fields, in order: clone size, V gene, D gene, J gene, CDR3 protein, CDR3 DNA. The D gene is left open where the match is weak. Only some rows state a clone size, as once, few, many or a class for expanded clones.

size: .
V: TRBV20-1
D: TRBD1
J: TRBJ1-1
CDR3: CSAQNRGGNTEAFF
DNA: TGCAGTGCTCAAAACAGGGGCGGGAACACTGAAGCTTTCTTT

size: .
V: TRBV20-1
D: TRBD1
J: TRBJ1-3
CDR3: CSALIRGAGNTIYF
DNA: TGCAGTGCTCTAATCAGGGGGGCTGGAAACACCATATATTTT

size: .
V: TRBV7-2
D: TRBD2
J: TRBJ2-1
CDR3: CASSLSPKRTSSSYNEQFF
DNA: TGTGCCAGCAGCTTATCGCCTAAAAGGACTAGCAGTTCCTACAATGAGCAGTTCTTC

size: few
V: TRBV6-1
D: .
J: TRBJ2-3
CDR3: CASKITRTGNTDTQYF
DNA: TGTGCCAGCAAAATCACTCGGACTGGCAACACAGATACGCAGTATTTT

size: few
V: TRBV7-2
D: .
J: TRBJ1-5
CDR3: CASSFVGVSDQPQHF
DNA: TGTGCCAGCAGCTTCGTTGGCGTTTCTGACCAGCCCCAGCATTTT

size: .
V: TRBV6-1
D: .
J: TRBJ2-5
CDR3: CASSRTGLETQYF
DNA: TGTGCCAGCAGCCGAACAGGGCTCGAGACCCAGTACTTC

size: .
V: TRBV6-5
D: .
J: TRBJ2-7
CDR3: CASSSHSISDGSDEQYF
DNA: TGTGCCAGCAGTTCCCACTCAATAAGTGACGGCTCCGACGAGCAGTACTTC

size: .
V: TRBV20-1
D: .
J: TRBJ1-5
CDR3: CSAPARNQPQHF
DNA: TGCAGTGCCCCGGCGAGGAATCAGCCCCAGCATTTT

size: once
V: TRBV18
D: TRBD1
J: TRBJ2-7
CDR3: CASSAGDSYEQYF
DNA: TGTGCCAGCTCAGCCGGGGACAGCTACGAGCAGTACTTC

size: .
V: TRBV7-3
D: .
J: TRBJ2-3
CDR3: CASSYLASSTDTQYF
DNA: TGTGCCAGCAGTTACCTAGCCTCTAGCACAGATACGCAGTATTTT

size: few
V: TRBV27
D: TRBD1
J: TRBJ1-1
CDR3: CASTGSSRGIMNTEAFF
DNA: TGTGCCAGCACCGGGAGTTCCAGGGGGATCATGAACACTGAAGCTTTCTTT

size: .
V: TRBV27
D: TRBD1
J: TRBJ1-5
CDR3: CASSKDRGGSQPQHF
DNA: TGTGCCAGCAGCAAGGACAGGGGTGGCTCACAGCCCCAGCATTTT

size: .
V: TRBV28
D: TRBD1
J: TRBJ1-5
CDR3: CASSLRQGHSSQHF
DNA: TGTGCCAGCAGTCTCCGACAGGGCCACTCGTCCCAGCATTTT

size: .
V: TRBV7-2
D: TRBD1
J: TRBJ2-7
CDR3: CASRPLRGTGTYEQYF
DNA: TGTGCCAGCAGGCCCCTTAGGGGGACAGGGACCTACGAGCAGTACTTT

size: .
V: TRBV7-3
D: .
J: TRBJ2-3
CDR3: CASTPRGQPLDTQYF
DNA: TGTGCCAGCACCCCCCGCGGGCAGCCACTGGATACGCAGTATTTT

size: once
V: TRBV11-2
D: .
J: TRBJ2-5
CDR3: CASSLVHRHTIKETQYF
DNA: TGTGCCAGCAGCTTAGTGCACAGGCATACCATAAAAGAGACCCAGTACTTT